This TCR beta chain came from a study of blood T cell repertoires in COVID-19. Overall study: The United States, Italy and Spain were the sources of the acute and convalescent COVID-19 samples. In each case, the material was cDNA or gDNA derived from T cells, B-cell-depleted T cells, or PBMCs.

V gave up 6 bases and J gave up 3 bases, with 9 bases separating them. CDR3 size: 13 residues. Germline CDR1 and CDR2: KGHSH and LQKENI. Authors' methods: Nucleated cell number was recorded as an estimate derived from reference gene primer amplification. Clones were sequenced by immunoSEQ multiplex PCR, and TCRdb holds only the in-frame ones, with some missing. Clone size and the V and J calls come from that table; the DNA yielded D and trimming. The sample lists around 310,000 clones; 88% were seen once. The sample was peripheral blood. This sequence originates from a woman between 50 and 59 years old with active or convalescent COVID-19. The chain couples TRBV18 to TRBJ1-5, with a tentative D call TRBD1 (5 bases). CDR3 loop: CASSPGDNQPQHF. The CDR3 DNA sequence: TGTGCCAGCTCCCCGGGGGACAATCAGCCCCAGCATTTT.